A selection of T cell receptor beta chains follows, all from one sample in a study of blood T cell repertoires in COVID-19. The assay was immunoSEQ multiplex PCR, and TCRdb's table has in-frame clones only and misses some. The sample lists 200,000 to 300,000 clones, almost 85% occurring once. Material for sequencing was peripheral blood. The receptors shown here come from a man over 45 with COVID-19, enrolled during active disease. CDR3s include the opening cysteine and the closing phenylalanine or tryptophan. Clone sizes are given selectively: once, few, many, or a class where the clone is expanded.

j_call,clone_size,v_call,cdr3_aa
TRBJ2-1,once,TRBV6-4,CASSEGTEVSNEQFF
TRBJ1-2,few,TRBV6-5,CASRNGGQGADGYTF
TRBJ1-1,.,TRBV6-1,CASSEHGGNTEAFF
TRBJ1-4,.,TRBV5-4,CASSLSPSEGASGEKLFF
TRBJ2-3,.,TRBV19,CASSIISGGSDTQYF
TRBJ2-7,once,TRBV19,CASSIQGSSYEQYF
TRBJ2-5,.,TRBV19,CASSRETGVVETQYF
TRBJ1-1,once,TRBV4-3,CASSQDRGANTEAFF
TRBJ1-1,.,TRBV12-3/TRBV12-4,CASSLRTEAFF
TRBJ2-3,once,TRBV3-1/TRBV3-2,CASGPHTADTQYF